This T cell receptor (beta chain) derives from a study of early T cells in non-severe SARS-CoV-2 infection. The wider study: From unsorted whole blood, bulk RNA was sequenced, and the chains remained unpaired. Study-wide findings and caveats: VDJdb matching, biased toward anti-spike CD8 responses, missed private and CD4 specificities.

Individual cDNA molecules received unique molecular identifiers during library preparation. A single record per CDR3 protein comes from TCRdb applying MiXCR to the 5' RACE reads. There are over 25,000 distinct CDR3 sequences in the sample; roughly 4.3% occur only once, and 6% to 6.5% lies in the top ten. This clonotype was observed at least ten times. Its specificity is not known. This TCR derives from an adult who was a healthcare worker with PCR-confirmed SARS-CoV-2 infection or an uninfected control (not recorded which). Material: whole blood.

The CDR3 reads CASSQERGINTGELFF. CDR3 DNA: TGCGCCAGCAGCCAAGAGCGGGGGATCAACACCGGGGAGCTGTTTTTT. The chain joins TRBV4-3 to TRBJ2-2; TRBD2 matches 7 bases. The CDR3 runs 16 residues. Germline V gene data show CDR1 as LGHNA and CDR2 as YSLEER. The V and J ends lost 0 bases and 2 bases, in that order; junction bases with no gene match: 3.